This T cell receptor (beta chain) was found in a study of blood T cell repertoires in COVID-19. The overall study: COVID-19 samples collected from the United States, Italy and Spain covered acute and convalescent phases.

Between the trimmed V and J ends, which lost 1 base and 7 bases, there was a span of 9 bases. CDR3 length: 14 residues. CDR1 and CDR2 from the germline V gene are SGHRS and YFSETQ. This clone has ten or more counts. In Cohort 3, a recovered donor had either two negative PCRs, clearance, or symptom resolution. The method was immunoSEQ multiplex PCR; TCRdb's version includes in-frame clones alone and lacks a portion of them. This sample has around 150,000 clones, with about four fifths found just once. This sequence joins TRBV5-1 and TRBJ1-6; perhaps TRBD1 as D (5 bases). The source material was PBMCs or T cells enriched from blood (not recorded which). The TCR comes from a woman aged 60-75 years who had recovered from COVID-19. The CDR3 DNA is TGCGCCAGCAGCTTGAGGCAGGGAAATTCACCCCTCCACTTT. Its translation is CASSLRQGNSPLHF.